Listed below are T cell receptor beta chains from one sample, sequenced in a study of blood T cell repertoires in COVID-19. Measured with immunoSEQ multiplex PCR; TCRdb has only the in-frame clones, and not every one. The sample lists tens of thousands of clones, about 63% occurring once. The sequenced sample was peripheral blood. Receptors were obtained from a woman in her seventies with acute or convalescent COVID-19. The CDR3 runs from the conserved cysteine through the conserved F or W. Each record gives: CDR3 protein, J gene, clone size, V gene. Clone size is given for some rows only: seen once, a few or many times, or a class if the clone is expanded.

CDR3: CASSPGQGAGYTF
J: TRBJ1-2
size: NA
V: TRBV18

CDR3: CASRWGQGEYNTEAFF
J: TRBJ1-1
size: NA
V: TRBV5-1

CDR3: CASSLGLIKRSLVEETQYF
J: TRBJ2-5
size: few
V: TRBV7-9

CDR3: CASSLGRGGRFNEQFF
J: TRBJ2-1
size: NA
V: TRBV11-2

CDR3: CASSFRLEWREQYF
J: TRBJ2-7
size: NA
V: TRBV5-6

CDR3: CASSSRESEKLFF
J: TRBJ1-4
size: NA
V: TRBV9

CDR3: CASSQKDSSYNSPLHF
J: TRBJ1-6
size: NA
V: TRBV4-1

CDR3: CASSLSTGGHYGYTF
J: TRBJ1-2
size: many
V: TRBV7-2

CDR3: CASSTGQSYGYTF
J: TRBJ1-2
size: few
V: TRBV5-1

CDR3: CASSPPWGGAQYF
J: TRBJ2-5
size: NA
V: TRBV28

CDR3: CASSSGQGRDYGYTF
J: TRBJ1-2
size: NA
V: TRBV28

CDR3: CASSLLTSGRAAEQFF
J: TRBJ2-1
size: NA
V: TRBV27

CDR3: CASSLAGGGGEKLFF
J: TRBJ1-4
size: NA
V: TRBV7-2

CDR3: CASSYSWGRTGELFF
J: TRBJ2-2
size: NA
V: TRBV6-5

CDR3: CASSLQGSYGYTF
J: TRBJ1-2
size: many
V: TRBV11-1

CDR3: CASSPSPGTGAGANVLTF
J: TRBJ2-6
size: NA
V: TRBV6-2/TRBV6-3

CDR3: CASSQDGNSNQPQHF
J: TRBJ1-5
size: NA
V: TRBV3-1/TRBV3-2

CDR3: CASSSRDRGDVEQFF
J: TRBJ2-1
size: NA
V: TRBV5-4

CDR3: CASSLVAGTSNQPQHF
J: TRBJ1-5
size: NA
V: TRBV7-6

CDR3: CASRYGQGDTEAFF
J: TRBJ1-1
size: NA
V: TRBV5-4

CDR3: CACRGLGTDTQYF
J: TRBJ2-3
size: NA
V: TRBV25-1

CDR3: CASTPAGLAADTQYF
J: TRBJ2-3
size: NA
V: TRBV28

CDR3: CASSEQGQGWNEKLFF
J: TRBJ1-4
size: NA
V: TRBV2

CDR3: CASRSRKDSAQPQHF
J: TRBJ1-5
size: once
V: TRBV28

CDR3: CASTQTGNTEAFF
J: TRBJ1-1
size: once
V: TRBV28

CDR3: CASSQGSGAPETQYF
J: TRBJ2-5
size: NA
V: TRBV3-1/TRBV3-2

CDR3: CASSLSGQSGNTIYF
J: TRBJ1-3
size: NA
V: TRBV27

CDR3: CASLRSTSGNTIYF
J: TRBJ1-3
size: NA
V: TRBV19

CDR3: CASSQADREAFF
J: TRBJ1-1
size: NA
V: TRBV3-1/TRBV3-2

CDR3: CASSFDRTDSYEQYF
J: TRBJ2-7
size: NA
V: TRBV4-1

CDR3: CASSLSTGLNYGYTF
J: TRBJ1-2
size: NA
V: TRBV7-2

CDR3: CASQGLPGGDYGYTF
J: TRBJ1-2
size: NA
V: TRBV18

CDR3: CASSYKDTSRQGQPQHF
J: TRBJ1-5
size: once
V: TRBV6-2/TRBV6-3

CDR3: CASSEEDWRDTQYF
J: TRBJ2-3
size: NA
V: TRBV10-1

CDR3: CASSSPWAGGIEKLFF
J: TRBJ1-4
size: NA
V: TRBV28

CDR3: CASSEWDYYNQQFF
J: TRBJ2-1
size: NA
V: TRBV6-1

CDR3: CASSQNGLAGENEQFF
J: TRBJ2-1
size: NA
V: TRBV14

CDR3: CASSLGGGYTF
J: TRBJ1-2
size: NA
V: TRBV28

CDR3: CAIKERGREDEQYF
J: TRBJ2-7
size: NA
V: TRBV10-3

CDR3: CAISESAPRLNSPLHF
J: TRBJ1-6
size: NA
V: TRBV10-3

CDR3: CASSSSSGKNIQYF
J: TRBJ2-4
size: NA
V: TRBV11-1

CDR3: CASSITSGNNEQFF
J: TRBJ2-1
size: NA
V: TRBV19

CDR3: CASTTSRGLALNEQFF
J: TRBJ2-1
size: NA
V: TRBV28

CDR3: CASSEWTGYSYEQYF
J: TRBJ2-7
size: NA
V: TRBV2

CDR3: CASSLRLAGGPVPYEQYF
J: TRBJ2-7
size: once
V: TRBV7-6

CDR3: CASSQDRSEAFF
J: TRBJ1-1
size: NA
V: TRBV18

CDR3: CASSPRGDEQFF
J: TRBJ2-1
size: NA
V: TRBV28

CDR3: CASSPLAGGQETQYF
J: TRBJ2-5
size: NA
V: TRBV18

CDR3: CASSLSSDSGELFF
J: TRBJ2-2
size: few
V: TRBV7-3

CDR3: CASSLELRGWTEAFF
J: TRBJ1-1
size: NA
V: TRBV5-4

CDR3: CASSGTAGDTEAFF
J: TRBJ1-1
size: NA
V: TRBV2

CDR3: CASSSTGLSPLHF
J: TRBJ1-6
size: once
V: TRBV9

CDR3: CASRPGQGAGGELFF
J: TRBJ2-2
size: few
V: TRBV7-9

CDR3: CASRNNLGQYGYTF
J: TRBJ1-2
size: NA
V: TRBV6-5

CDR3: CASSLLQGTQSEPQHF
J: TRBJ1-5
size: NA
V: TRBV7-9

CDR3: CAWSAGTHSGNTIYF
J: TRBJ1-3
size: NA
V: TRBV30

CDR3: CASSEAFGYEQYF
J: TRBJ2-7
size: NA
V: TRBV6-1

CDR3: CAGSGTGMLVHGYTF
J: TRBJ1-2
size: few
V: TRBV30